The 10 T cell receptor beta chains below come from one sample, sequenced in a study of T cell responses to AZD1222 COVID-19 vaccine. This table comes from immunoSEQ multiplex PCR, and its TCRdb copy is limited to in-frame clones, with some not included. The table has about 140,000 clones, approximately 91% seen once. The specimen was peripheral blood, collected on day 0 of AZD1222 vaccination. The receptor set was obtained from an adult in good health.

The J gene is TRBJ2-3, the V gene TRBV18; 11 positions agree with TRBD2. V shed 6 bases and J 2 bases; nucleotides not matched to a gene: 16. Germline CDR1 and CDR2: KGHSH and LQKENI. This CDR3 spans 19 amino acids. This CDR3 is CASSPARGRLAGSTDTQYF. In DNA form, the CDR3 reads TGTGCCAGCTCCCCAGCCCGGGGGAGACTAGCGGGATCCACAGATACGCAGTATTTT.

This chain uses TRBV5-4 with TRBJ1-1, with unresolved D. This CDR3 has 15 residues. V was cut by 0 bases and J by 2 bases, with 11 bases left in between. From germline, CDR1 is SGHNT and CDR2 YYREEE (reference sequence). The CDR3 DNA is TGTGCCAGCAGCTTGGATGTGGGTTTAAACACTGAAGCTTTCTTT. Translated, it gives CASSLDVGLNTEAFF.

The chain is built from TRBV30 and TRBJ2-5, with D perhaps given as TRBD1 or TRBD2 (6 bases each). The CDR3 extends over 14 amino acids. V gave up 0 bases and J gave up 5 bases, with 13 bases separating them. The germline V gene has CDR1 GTSNPN and CDR2 SVGIG (reference sequence). The CDR3 sequence is CAWSVIGGWETQYF. CDR3 nucleotides: TGTGCCTGGAGTGTTATCGGGGGCTGGGAGACCCAGTACTTC.

The chain couples TRBV29-1 to TRBJ2-7; D gene uncertain. CDR1 is SQVTM, CDR2 ANQGSEA, per germline. The germline V and J ends were trimmed by 4 bases and 4 bases, with 11 bases remaining between them. The CDR3 sequence is 12 residues long. The CDR3 sequence is CSVGRKGYEQYF. CDR3 bases: TGCAGCGTTGGCAGGAAGGGTTACGAGCAGTACTTC.

The chain couples TRBV2 to TRBJ2-3; D perhaps matches TRBD1 (6 bases). This CDR3 region has 14 residues. Germline loops: CDR1 SNHLY, CDR2 FYNNEI. V gave up 4 bases and J gave up 2 bases, with 10 bases separating them. Written as DNA, the CDR3 is TGTGCCAGCAGTGCCCAGGGGCCCACAGATACGCAGTATTTT. The encoded protein is CASSAQGPTDTQYF.

V and J are TRBV2 and TRBJ1-5; D possibly corresponds to TRBD1 (5 bases). Germline CDR1 is SNHLY and CDR2 is FYNNEI. The ends were cut back, 1 base at V and 2 bases at J, with 9 bases in the middle. This CDR3 is 15 amino acids long. This CDR3 reads CASSEEVGGNQPQHF. CDR3 DNA sequence: TGTGCCAGCAGTGAAGAGGTAGGGGGCAATCAGCCCCAGCATTTT.

The J gene is TRBJ1-3, the V gene TRBV6-1; D not certain. Trimming stripped 1 base from V and 0 bases from J, with 7 bases between. Per the germline V gene, CDR1 is MNHNS and CDR2 is SASEGT. The CDR3 is 15 amino acids. The CDR3 region has the DNA TGTGCCAGCAGTGAAGTCGGAGGCTCTGGAAACACCATATATTTT. Its translation: CASSEVGGSGNTIYF.

This clone was counted between two and nine times. The sample holds other DNA sequences that translate to the same CDR3. The chain recombines TRBV6-5 with TRBJ2-7, with TRBD2 as a possible D gene (5 bases). Germline loops: CDR1 MNHEY, CDR2 SVGAGI. V lost 2 bases and J lost 3, with 5 bases in between. The CDR3 runs to 12 residues. Written as DNA, the CDR3 is TGTGCCAGCAGTTACGAGGGCTACGAGCAGTACTTC. Protein product: CASSYEGYEQYF.

The J gene is TRBJ2-3, the V gene TRBV28; D assignment may be TRBD1 or TRBD2 (6 bases each). The CDR3 runs 15 residues. Trimming took off 4 bases at V and 1 base at J, with 12 bases between the two ends. Germline loops: CDR1 MDHEN, CDR2 SYDVKM. As DNA, the CDR3 is TGTGCCAGCAGTTGGCAGGGGACTCGCACAGATACGCAGTATTTT. It yields the protein CASSWQGTRTDTQYF.

This clone was counted between two and nine times. The chain uses TRBV5-1 and TRBJ2-5, with 8 bases identical to TRBD1. CDR3 length equals 16 residues. Germline CDR1 and CDR2: SGHRS and YFSETQ. Trimming at V came to 1 base and at J to 2 bases, leaving 7 bases not matched to a gene. The DNA of the CDR3 is TGCGCCAGCAGCTTGTCCGGGACAGGCGTACAAGAGACCCAGTACTTC. Amino acid sequence: CASSLSGTGVQETQYF. Combining the CDR3 with reference TRBV5-1 and TRBJ2-5 gives the whole variable domain KAGVTQTPRYLIKTRGQQVTLSCSPISGHRSVSWYQQTPGQGLQFLFEYFSETQRNKGNFPGRFSGRQFSNSRSEMNVSTLELGDSALYLCASSLSGTGVQETQYFGPGTRLLVL.